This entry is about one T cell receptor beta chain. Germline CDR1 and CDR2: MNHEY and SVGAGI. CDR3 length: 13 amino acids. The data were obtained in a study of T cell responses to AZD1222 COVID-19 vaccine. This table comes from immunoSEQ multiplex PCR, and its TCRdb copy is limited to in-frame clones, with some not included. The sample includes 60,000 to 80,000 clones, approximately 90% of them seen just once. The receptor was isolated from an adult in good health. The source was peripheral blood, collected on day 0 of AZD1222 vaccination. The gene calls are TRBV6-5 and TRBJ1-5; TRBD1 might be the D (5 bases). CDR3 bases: TGTGCGGGGCGGGTGTCGGGCAATCAGCCCCAGCATTTT. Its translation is CAGRVSGNQPQHF.